The 24 T cell receptor beta chains given below trace back to one sample, sequenced in a study of blood T cell repertoires in COVID-19. Sequencing used immunoSEQ multiplex PCR; TCRdb keeps in-frame clones, though not all of them. The data hold about 250,000 clones, with 86% observed a single time. Sequenced sample: peripheral blood. Every receptor here comes from a woman in her twenties or thirties with active or convalescent COVID-19.

V is TRBV9 and J is TRBJ2-3; a weak D match, TRBD2 (6 bases). The CDR3 has 16 amino acids. Germline V gives CDR1 SGDLS, CDR2 YYNGEE. V lost 4 bases and J lost 1, with 16 bases in between. This CDR3 reads CASSQLTSTRTDTQYF. CDR3 sequence (DNA): TGTGCCAGCAGCCAGCTTACTAGCACCCGCACAGATACGCAGTATTTT.

This clone was counted once. The J gene is TRBJ1-2, the V gene TRBV27; tentative D call: TRBD1 (6 bases). This CDR3 spans 13 amino acids. V was pared by 2 bases and J by 5 bases, with 9 bases between. Per the germline V gene, CDR1 is MNHEY and CDR2 is SMNVEV (reference sequence). DNA for the CDR3: TGTGCCAGCAGTTTAAGGGGGTCGTATGGCTACACCTTC. This codes for CASSLRGSYGYTF.

The CDR3 nucleotides read TGCGCCAGCAGCTTGGTGCCGGACCAAGAGACCCAGTACTTC. Its translation: CASSLVPDQETQYF. The chain has TRBV5-1 and TRBJ2-5; D uncertain. V lost 0 bases and J lost 0, with 6 bases in between. The CDR3 length is 14 residues. CDR1 SGHRS and CDR2 YFSETQ come from the germline V gene.

The genes are TRBV7-6 and TRBJ2-7, with 13 bases aligning to TRBD2. Germline CDR1 reads SGHVS; CDR2 reads FNYEAQ. J was trimmed by 3 bases and V by 1 base; bases with no gene match: 9. The CDR3 extends over 18 amino acids. CDR3 bases: TGTGCCAGCAGCTTAGGATTAACTAGCGGGGGGGCGGGCTACGAGCAGTACTTC. This sequence encodes CASSLGLTSGGAGYEQYF.

This chain connects TRBV18 to TRBJ1-3; TRBD1 matches 8 bases. Germline V CDR1 and CDR2: KGHSH, LQKENI. J gave up 3 bases and V 4 bases, and 5 bases lay outside the gene matches. The CDR3 is made up of 15 amino acids. The CDR3 protein is CASSRPTGGGNTIYF. In DNA, the CDR3 is TGTGCCAGCTCACGCCCCACAGGGGGTGGAAACACCATATATTTT.

The V and J genes are TRBV6-2 or TRBV6-3 and TRBJ1-2; a possible D gene is TRBD1 (5 bases). Trimming removed 5 bases at V and 4 bases at J, with 17 bases between. Germline assignment: CDR1 MNHEY and CDR2 SVGEGT. There are 15 residues in the CDR3. The CDR3 nucleotides read TGTGCCAGCAGTCACTACCCCCCCGGGGGCTATGGCTACACCTTC. This encodes CASSHYPPGGYGYTF.

The chain links TRBV4-2 to TRBJ2-2, with 8 bases aligning to TRBD2. Trimming removed 0 bases from V and 4 bases from J; junction bases left unmatched: 13. CDR3 length equals 19 residues. Germline V gene data show CDR1 as LGHNA and CDR2 as YNFKEQ. In DNA, the CDR3 is TGTGCCAGCAGCCAAGATCCCAGCGGGGGTAGTCGGGGCACCGGGGAGCTGTTTTTT. Protein: CASSQDPSGGSRGTGELFF.

CDR3 sequence (DNA): TGTGCCAGCACCCGACCCGGGACAGGGGGCTTTTATGGCTACACCTTC. Its translation: CASTRPGTGGFYGYTF. This rearrangement joins TRBV5-6 to TRBJ1-2; 12 positions agree with TRBD1. J gave up 5 bases and V 6 bases, and 11 bases lay outside the gene matches. The CDR3 is 16 residues long. The germline gives CDR1 SGHDT, CDR2 YYEEEE.

This clone was observed a single time. The rearrangement joins TRBV7-9 to TRBJ1-1; TRBD1 aligns across 8 bases. J was trimmed by 1 base and V by 5 bases; bases with no gene match: 9. The CDR3 spans 16 residues. Germline V lookup: CDR1 SEHNR, CDR2 FQNEAQ (reference sequence). In DNA, the CDR3 is TGTGCCAGCAGCAAGTCACAGGGGGAGGGGAACACTGAAGCTTTCTTT. Its translation: CASSKSQGEGNTEAFF.

The gene calls are TRBV18 and TRBJ2-5; D is unclear. The CDR3 length is 14 residues. Germline V gene sequence: CDR1 KGHSH, CDR2 LQKENI. The V end lost 3 bases, the J end lost 1 base, and 9 bases lay between the germline ends. CDR3 sequence reads: CASSPLPLQETQYF. The CDR3 DNA sequence: TGTGCCAGCTCACCCCTCCCCCTCCAAGAGACCCAGTACTTC. The whole variable domain, remainder taken from reference TRBV18 and TRBJ2-5, is NAGVMQNPRHLVRRRGQEARLRCSPMKGHSHVYWYRQLPEEGLKFMVYLQKENIIDESGMPKERFSAEFPKEGPSILRIQQVVRGDSAAYFCASSPLPLQETQYFGPGTRLLVL.

This rearrangement joins TRBV6-5 to TRBJ2-7, with D uncertain. V lost 0 bases to trimming and J lost 0 bases, with 9 bases between them. Germline CDR1 and CDR2: MNHEY and SVGAGI. This CDR3 has 15 amino acids. DNA for the CDR3: TGTGCCAGCAGTTACTCGAGTGCGTACTCCTACGAGCAGTACTTC. This gives the protein CASSYSSAYSYEQYF.

This clone was seen a few times. The rearrangement links TRBV6-2 or TRBV6-3 to TRBJ2-7, with 10 bases that match TRBD2. From germline, CDR1 is MNHEY and CDR2 SVGEGT. CDR3 size: 14 residues. The J segment lost 2 bases and the V segment lost 2 bases, leaving 0 bases of the junction unmatched. In DNA form, the CDR3 reads TGTGCCAGCAGTTACACTAGCGGGGCCTACGAGCAGTACTTC. Its protein product is CASSYTSGAYEQYF.

CDR3 coding DNA: TGTGCCAGCTGGGGGGCAGGGGGGACTGAAGCTTTCTTT. This encodes CASWGAGGTEAFF. The V call is TRBV12-3 or TRBV12-4, the J call TRBJ1-1; 7 bases fit TRBD1. V shed 8 bases, J shed 5 bases, and the junction held 8 bases outside the gene matches. The CDR3 consists of 13 residues.

This clone was seen a handful of times. This sequence joins TRBV5-1 and TRBJ2-5; 10 positions agree with TRBD1. Germline V CDR1 and CDR2: SGHRS, YFSETQ. The CDR3 covers 15 residues. With V trimmed by 3 bases and J by 5 bases, 7 bases remained unmatched. CDR3 nucleotide sequence: TGCGCCAGCAGCTCCCCGACAGGGGGCAGTGAGACCCAGTACTTC. Its translation: CASSSPTGGSETQYF. The whole variable domain, filled in from reference TRBV5-1 and TRBJ2-5, reads KAGVTQTPRYLIKTRGQQVTLSCSPISGHRSVSWYQQTPGQGLQFLFEYFSETQRNKGNFPGRFSGRQFSNSRSEMNVSTLELGDSALYLCASSSPTGGSETQYFGPGTRLLVL.

The sample holds a few counts of this clone. The rearrangement links TRBV5-1 to TRBJ2-1; 13 bases map to TRBD2. V lost 4 bases, J lost 0 bases, and 4 bases stayed unmatched. This CDR3 has 17 amino acids. Looked up from germline, CDR1 is SGHRS and CDR2 is YFSETQ. CDR3 protein: CASSRGLAGSSYNEQFF. The CDR3 region has the DNA TGCGCCAGCAGCCGGGGACTAGCGGGAAGCTCCTACAATGAGCAGTTCTTC. Full variable domain (outside the CDR3, taken from reference TRBV5-1 and TRBJ2-1): KAGVTQTPRYLIKTRGQQVTLSCSPISGHRSVSWYQQTPGQGLQFLFEYFSETQRNKGNFPGRFSGRQFSNSRSEMNVSTLELGDSALYLCASSRGLAGSSYNEQFFGPGTRLTVL.

This chain connects TRBV7-2 to TRBJ2-3; 11 bases are a match to TRBD2. V trimming: 2 bases; J trimming: 6 bases; junction bases outside the gene matches: 10. The CDR3 totals 17 residues. Germline V gene lookup returns CDR1 SGHTA and CDR2 FQGNSA. CDR3 in amino acids: CASSLSSPSGGLDTQYF. The CDR3 bases are TGTGCCAGCAGCTTATCTTCCCCTAGCGGGGGGTTGGATACGCAGTATTTT.

This clone was detected only once. The chain links TRBV5-1 to TRBJ1-3, with D unresolved. The CDR3 has 15 amino acids. V was cut by 0 bases and J by 0 bases, with 7 bases left in between. Per germline, CDR1 SGHRS and CDR2 YFSETQ. DNA of the CDR3: TGCGCCAGCAGCTTGGGCGAGGCCTCTGGAAACACCATATATTTT. The encoded protein is CASSLGEASGNTIYF.

This clone was observed a handful of times. This chain uses TRBV2 with TRBJ2-7, with 10 positions matching TRBD1. V lost 3 bases, J lost 1 base, and 12 bases stayed unmatched. Germline V gene sequence: CDR1 SNHLY, CDR2 FYNNEI. This CDR3 contains 18 residues. CDR3 loop: CASSESIPRQGASYEQYF. DNA for the CDR3: TGTGCCAGCAGTGAGTCCATCCCAAGACAGGGGGCATCCTACGAGCAGTACTTC.

This chain uses TRBV6-2 or TRBV6-3 with TRBJ1-4, with D uncertain. This CDR3 spans 14 amino acids. Trimming left V 2 bases short and J 9 bases short, with 13 bases between. Germline V gives CDR1 MNHEY, CDR2 SVGEGT. Here the CDR3 reads CASSYDGLSKKLFF. CDR3 DNA sequence: TGTGCCAGCAGTTACGACGGACTCTCCAAAAAACTGTTTTTT.

The rearrangement uses TRBV30 and TRBJ2-7, with D tentatively TRBD1 (7 bases). The V gene's germline CDR1 is GTSNPN and CDR2 SVGIG (reference sequence). Deletions cut 3 bases from V and 3 bases from J, with 15 bases between. The CDR3 has 14 residues. The CDR3 loop reads CAWRTGRGNYEQYF. DNA for the CDR3: TGTGCCTGGAGGACAGGGCGGGGAAACTACGAGCAGTACTTC.

This chain's CDR3 is CASSIDSRNTEAFF. The CDR3, as DNA: TGTGCCAGTAGTATTGACAGTCGGAACACTGAAGCTTTCTTT. This rearrangement joins TRBV19 to TRBJ1-1, with D possibly TRBD1 on 5 matching bases. V was pared by 3 bases and J by 1 base, with 9 bases between. The CDR3 contains 14 residues. The germline CDR1 and CDR2 sequences are LNHDA and SQIVND (reference sequence).

This chain connects TRBV18 to TRBJ1-1, with a weak D call TRBD1 (6 bases). The CDR3 length is 14 residues. Germline V gives CDR1 KGHSH, CDR2 LQKENI. The V end lost 4 bases, the J end lost 3 bases, and 12 bases lay between the germline ends. The CDR3 sequence is CASSLLQGDTEAFF. CDR3 DNA: TGTGCCAGCTCACTTCTACAGGGAGACACTGAAGCTTTCTTT.

V is TRBV7-3 and J is TRBJ2-1; 7 bases are shared with TRBD2. The CDR3 has 15 amino acids. Germline CDR1 SGHTA, CDR2 FQGTGA. Trimming removed 5 bases from V and 4 bases from J; junction bases left unmatched: 8. CDR3 loop: CASSRAAGSYNEQFF. The CDR3 region has the DNA TGTGCCAGCAGCCGGGCAGCGGGGAGTTACAATGAGCAGTTCTTC.

The sample holds a few counts of this clone. The chain is built from TRBV29-1 and TRBJ1-5, with D possibly TRBD1 on 6 matching bases. V gave up 1 base and J gave up 7 bases, with 11 bases separating them. This CDR3 contains 13 residues. The V gene's germline CDR1 is SQVTM and CDR2 ANQGSEA. The CDR3 region is CSVEGGPGQPQHF. CDR3 bases: TGCAGCGTTGAAGGGGGGCCGGGGCAGCCCCAGCATTTT.